The 18 T cell receptor beta chains below all came from one sample that was sequenced in a study of T cell responses to AZD1222 COVID-19 vaccine. TCRdb's table, derived via immunoSEQ multiplex PCR, lists solely in-frame clones and lacks some. This table holds some 130,000 clones, about 80% found once. Sequencing was performed on peripheral blood, taken on day 0 of AZD1222 vaccination. The receptors here all came from an adult in good health.

In this sample, this clone turned up a few times. The V call is TRBV6-6, the J call TRBJ2-7; D is possibly TRBD1 (7 bases). The CDR3 totals 13 residues. V was shortened by 7 bases and J by 5 bases, with 15 bases between the two germline ends. Looked up from germline, CDR1 is MNHNY and CDR2 is SVGAGI (reference sequence). The CDR3 reads CASTFGGGDEQYF. CDR3 nucleotides: TGTGCCAGCACCTTTGGAGGGGGCGACGAGCAGTACTTC.

The V gene is TRBV15, the J gene TRBJ1-2; D is unresolved. The CDR3 has 15 residues. V was cut by 1 base and J by 8 bases, with 17 bases left in between. CDR1 is LNHNV, CDR2 YYDKDF, per germline (reference sequence). The DNA of the CDR3 is TGTGCCACCAGCAGAGGGGAAGGGTGGTCAAGCGGCTACACCTTC. It codes for CATSRGEGWSSGYTF.

A note on this clone: The same CDR3 is also encoded by other DNA sequences in this sample. The rearrangement joins TRBV7-9 to TRBJ2-3; D gene unclear. This CDR3 spans 12 amino acids. Germline V CDR1 and CDR2: SEHNR, FQNEAQ (reference sequence). The V end lost 6 bases, the J end lost 1 base, and 5 bases lay between the germline ends. The CDR3: CASRPGTDTQYF. The CDR3 region has the DNA TGTGCCAGCAGGCCCGGCACAGATACGCAGTATTTT.

This chain joins TRBV11-2 and TRBJ1-1, with D uncertain. The CDR3 has 16 residues. The ends were cut back, 2 bases at V and 0 bases at J, with 13 bases in the middle. Germline CDR1 SGHAT, CDR2 FQNNGV. The CDR3 protein is CASSLSPAALNTEAFF. In nucleotides, the CDR3 is TGTGCCAGCAGCTTATCCCCGGCAGCCCTGAACACTGAAGCTTTCTTT.

The chain recombines TRBV7-9 with TRBJ2-7; 13 bases line up with TRBD2. The CDR3 has 18 residues. Germline values: CDR1 SEHNR, CDR2 FQNEAQ (reference sequence). After removal of 6 bases from V and 2 bases from J, the junction contained 13 bases not matched to a gene. CDR3: CASSQTSGGLLGTYEQYF. The CDR3 nucleotides read TGTGCCAGCAGTCAGACTAGCGGGGGGTTGCTCGGTACCTACGAGCAGTACTTC.

The J gene is TRBJ1-2, the V gene TRBV5-1, with D maybe TRBD1 (5 bases). Trimming left V 4 bases short and J 4 bases short, with 17 bases between. The CDR3 length is 15 residues. Germline CDR1 and CDR2: SGHRS and YFSETQ. CDR3 nucleotide sequence: TGCGCCAGCAGCCCAGGCAATCAGGGCACCTATGGCTACACCTTC. It codes for CASSPGNQGTYGYTF.

The rearrangement joins TRBV3-1 (or the pseudogene TRBV3-2) to TRBJ1-1; possible D gene TRBD1, 5 bases. CDR1 is LGHDT, CDR2 YNNKEL, per germline (reference sequence). Trimming pared 3 bases from V and 3 bases from J, leaving 14 bases between. There are 15 residues in the CDR3. For the CDR3, the DNA is TGTGCCAGCAGCCAGACCGGGACCAGGGACACTGAAGCTTTCTTT. Translating gives CASSQTGTRDTEAFF.

The chain links TRBV28 to TRBJ1-2; tentative D call: TRBD1 (5 bases). Germline CDR1 MDHEN, CDR2 SYDVKM. Between the trimmed V and J ends, which lost 4 bases and 8 bases, there was a span of 14 bases. The CDR3 runs to 13 residues. This chain's CDR3 is CASSSGTLGGYTF. CDR3 DNA: TGTGCCAGCAGTTCCGGGACCTTGGGGGGCTACACCTTC.

In its sample, this clone was seen a few times. The chain has TRBV2 and TRBJ1-6; D is undetermined. Germline-derived CDR1 and CDR2 are SNHLY and FYNNEI. This CDR3 spans 15 amino acids. V was clipped by 3 bases and J by 0 bases, with 6 bases between them. The DNA for the CDR3 is TGTGCCAGCAGTGATAAGAGCTCCTATAATTCACCCCTCCACTTT. Amino acids: CASSDKSSYNSPLHF.

The V gene is TRBV30, the J gene TRBJ1-1, with TRBD1 matching 7 bases. Germline V gene sequence: CDR1 GTSNPN, CDR2 SVGIG (reference sequence). V dropped 0 bases and J dropped 3; count of bases not matched to a gene: 1. The CDR3 contains 13 residues. DNA of the CDR3: TGTGCCTGGAGTGTACAGGGGTACACTGAAGCTTTCTTT. Protein product: CAWSVQGYTEAFF.

The CDR3 DNA reads as TGTGCCAGCAGCTTGGTTGGACAGGGTACCCAAGAGACCCAGTACTTC. Its translation: CASSLVGQGTQETQYF. The rearrangement joins TRBV5-4 to TRBJ2-5; 8 positions match TRBD1. From germline, CDR1 is SGHNT and CDR2 YYREEE (reference sequence). V was pared by 0 bases and J by 1 base, with 5 bases of the junction left unmatched. The CDR3 runs to 16 residues. Full variable domain (rest looked up from reference TRBV5-4 and TRBJ2-5): ETGVTQSPTHLIKTRGQQVTLRCSSQSGHNTVSWYQQALGQGPQFIFQYYREEENGRGNFPPRFSGLQFPNYSSELNVNALELDDSALYLCASSLVGQGTQETQYFGPGTRLLVL.

The chain combines TRBV7-2 with TRBJ2-3, with 10 bases aligning to TRBD1. From germline, CDR1 is SGHTA and CDR2 FQGNSA. This CDR3 is 17 amino acids long. V lost 5 bases to trimming and J lost 3 bases; unmatched junction nucleotides: 11. This CDR3 reads CASSPRQGARATDTQYF. The CDR3, as DNA: TGTGCCAGCAGCCCACGACAGGGGGCGAGGGCAACAGATACGCAGTATTTT.

The CDR3 DNA reads TGCGCCAGCAGCTTGTGGGGCCCGGGGGACACTGAAGCTTTCTTT. Residues: CASSLWGPGDTEAFF. The chain recombines TRBV5-1 with TRBJ1-1, with a tentative D call TRBD1 (5 bases). This CDR3 spans 15 amino acids. V was shortened by 1 base and J by 3 bases, with 13 bases between the two germline ends. In germline, CDR1 is SGHRS, CDR2 YFSETQ.

The chain uses TRBV5-1 and TRBJ2-1; D could derive from TRBD1 or TRBD2 (5 bases each). The V end was cut by 5 bases, the J end by 5 bases, with 20 bases between. In germline, CDR1 is SGHRS, CDR2 YFSETQ. The CDR3 is 16 amino acids. Written as DNA, the CDR3 is TGCGCCAGCAGTTCCTACGGGCAGGGAGTTAACAATGAGCAGTTCTTC. Translation gives CASSSYGQGVNNEQFF.

The CDR3 DNA reads TGTGCCAGACTAACTAGCGGGGGGCTATATGAGCAGTTCTTC. It specifies CARLTSGGLYEQFF. The chain is built from TRBV19 and TRBJ2-1; TRBD2 matches 12 bases. Germline V gene sequence: CDR1 LNHDA, CDR2 SQIVND (reference sequence). V trimming: 9 bases; J trimming: 8 bases; junction bases outside the gene matches: 8. CDR3 length: 14 residues.

This clone showed up just once. The chain joins TRBV19 to TRBJ2-7, with TRBD1 identical over 7 bases. The V gene end was trimmed by 5 bases and the J gene end by 4 bases; junction bases not matched to a gene: 8. The CDR3 covers 14 residues. Germline CDR1 is LNHDA and CDR2 is SQIVND (reference sequence). The CDR3 DNA follows: TGTGCCAGTAGTGAGAGGACAGGAAAGTACGAGCAGTACTTC. This codes for CASSERTGKYEQYF.

The V and J genes are TRBV3-1 (or the pseudogene TRBV3-2) and TRBJ1-2; TRBD1 aligns across 9 bases. CDR3 length equals 15 residues. V lost 4 bases, J lost 5 bases, and 8 bases stayed unmatched. Per germline, CDR1 LGHDT and CDR2 YNNKEL (reference sequence). The CDR3 nucleotides are TGTGCCAGCAGCCGGGGACAGGGAGCGGAATATGGCTACACCTTC. Amino acids: CASSRGQGAEYGYTF.

V usage is TRBV12-2 and J usage is TRBJ1-3. TRBV12-2 is a recognized pseudogene. The CDR3 length is 20 residues. The CDR3 loop is CASRLDPDVGGGHSGNTIYF. For the CDR3, the DNA is TGTGCAAGTCGCTTGGACCCGGACGTTGGTGGCGGCCACTCTGGAAACACCATATATTTT.